This TCR beta chain came from a study of vaccination effects on CD4 cells after COVID-19. As for this clone: Antigen specificity is unknown.

Some clones are missing from TCRdb's copy, which holds only in-frame ones; the method was immunoSEQ multiplex PCR. The table has around 46,000 clones, more than 65% seen once. CD4+ T cell isolation took place after approximately ten days of culture. This sequence originates from a human donor who received a COVID-19 vaccine. The starting material was CD4+ T cells from PBMCs cultured without peptide, obtained before COVID-19 vaccination.

In DNA form, the CDR3 reads TGCGCCAGCAGCCCGGGACTATTTTACAATGAGCAGTTCTTC. Its translation: CASSPGLFYNEQFF. The chain couples TRBV5-1 to TRBJ2-1; 7 bases are a match to TRBD2. V shed 4 bases and J 4 bases; nucleotides not matched to a gene: 5. The length of the CDR3 is 14 residues. CDR1 and CDR2 (germline): SGHRS, YFSETQ.